This TCR beta chain was captured in a study of blood T cell repertoires in COVID-19. For the study at large: Sample material is recorded as cDNA or gDNA derived from T cells, B-cell-depleted T cells, or PBMCs.

Sequenced by immunoSEQ multiplex PCR; TCRdb stores in-frame clones only, minus some. The table lists a few hundred thousand clones, 70% to 90% of them singletons. The CDR3 length is 15 residues. The germline CDR1 and CDR2 sequences are SGHTA and FQGNSA. With V trimmed by 5 bases and J by 7 bases, 10 bases remained unmatched. The chain links TRBV7-2 to TRBJ2-2; 7 nucleotides match TRBD1. The sequencing sample was made of PBMCs or T cells enriched from blood (not recorded which). This receptor was identified in a woman in her thirties or forties with acute COVID-19. The CDR3 DNA reads TGTGCCAGCAGCGACAGGGCCCTGAGGGGCGGGGAGCTGTTTTTT. Translating gives CASSDRALRGGELFF.